Below are 24 T cell receptor beta chains sequenced from a single sample in a study of blood T cells in healthy people across ages. The authors ran a second PCR of roughly 6 to 12 cycles using a sample-barcoded 5' primer and a J-beta primer mix. Each CDR3 protein is one row after TCRdb ran MiXCR on the 5' RACE reads. Of hundreds of thousands of distinct CDR3 sequences in the sample, roughly 43% were seen once. Sequenced material: blood. Receptors originate from a man aged 80 or over in good health.

J is TRBJ2-5 and V is TRBV20-1; 9 positions agree with TRBD2. V lost 5 bases, J lost 1 base, and 8 bases stayed unmatched. The CDR3 extends over 15 amino acids. Looked up from germline, CDR1 is DFQATT and CDR2 is SNEGSKA (reference sequence). The CDR3, as DNA: TGCAGTGCTGCCCACGGCGGGGGGGCCCAAGAGACCCAGTACTTC. Amino acid sequence: CSAAHGGGAQETQYF.

This clonotype has only a few counts. The chain joins TRBV4-3 to TRBJ2-1, with 9 bases lining up with TRBD1. The CDR3 sequence is 16 residues long. The junction had 3 bases not matched to a gene; V was cut back by 3 bases and J by 0 bases. The V gene's germline CDR1 is LGHNA and CDR2 YSLEER. CDR3 loop: CASSHRQGGSYNEQFF. In nucleotides, the CDR3 is TGCGCCAGCAGCCATCGACAGGGGGGCTCCTACAATGAGCAGTTCTTC.

Only a few counts were recorded for this clonotype. This chain connects TRBV6-2 or TRBV6-3 to TRBJ1-2; D not resolved. The V end was cut by 2 bases, the J end by 2 bases, with 6 bases between. CDR3 length equals 13 residues. The germline gives CDR1 MNHEY, CDR2 SVGEGT. The CDR3 region is CASSYDGNYGYTF. The DNA of the CDR3 is TGTGCCAGCAGTTACGACGGGAACTATGGCTACACCTTC.

This CDR3 is CASSLAYRGGGNEQYF. The CDR3 DNA reads as TGTGCCAGCAGCTTAGCGTACAGGGGAGGAGGCAATGAGCAGTACTTC. The J gene is TRBJ2-5, the V gene TRBV7-2; weak D call: TRBD1 (7 bases). The CDR3 loop spans 16 amino acids. Germline-derived CDR1 and CDR2 are SGHTA and FQGNSA. The V gene lost 0 bases and the J gene lost 11 bases, with 22 bases spanning the gap. Supplemented by reference TRBV7-2 and TRBJ2-5, the full variable domain reads GAGVSQSPSNKVTEKGKDVELRCDPISGHTALYWYRQSLGQGLEFLIYFQGNSAPDKSGLPSDRFSAERTGGSVSTLTIQRTQQEDSAVYLCASSLAYRGGGNEQYFGPGTRLLVL.

There are a few counts of this clonotype. The V gene is TRBV4-2, the J gene TRBJ2-7; TRBD2 agrees at 7 bases. V dropped 3 bases and J dropped 0; count of bases not matched to a gene: 8. CDR1 LGHNA and CDR2 YNFKEQ come from the germline V gene. The length of the CDR3 is 16 residues. CDR3 protein: CASSQGTTKDSYEQYF. The DNA for the CDR3 is TGTGCCAGCAGCCAGGGGACTACCAAAGACTCCTACGAGCAGTACTTC.

This clonotype was found a few times. The chain recombines TRBV6-5 with TRBJ1-2; 7 bases line up with TRBD1. V dropped 4 bases and J dropped 6; count of bases not matched to a gene: 14. This CDR3 comprises 16 residues. Germline assignment: CDR1 MNHEY and CDR2 SVGAGI. CDR3 nucleotide sequence: TGTGCCAGCAGTTGGACAGGCCCAGCTCCGGCGGATGGCTACACCTTC. Translation: CASSWTGPAPADGYTF.

Ten or more counts support this clonotype. This chain connects TRBV24-1 to TRBJ2-7; 7 bases align to TRBD1. The germline CDR1 and CDR2 sequences are KGHDR and SFDVKD. V lost 5 bases, J lost 3 bases, and 6 bases stayed unmatched. The length of the CDR3 is 14 residues. The CDR3 reads CATSVGDRDYEQYF. The CDR3 DNA follows: TGTGCCACCAGTGTGGGAGACAGGGACTACGAGCAGTACTTC.

Details on this clonotype: With a much larger clone just one base away, this may be a read error. The V gene is TRBV29-1, the J gene TRBJ2-1; the match to TRBD2 covers 8 bases. Germline-derived CDR1 and CDR2 are SQVTM and ANQGSEA. V shed 5 bases, J shed 0 bases, and the junction held 9 bases outside the gene matches. This CDR3 is 16 amino acids long. CDR3 sequence reads: CSVFDGRDGSYNEQFF. In nucleotides, the CDR3 is TGCAGCGTTTTTGACGGGAGGGACGGCTCCTACAATGAGCAGTTCTTC.

The chain has TRBV30 and TRBJ1-2; D unresolved. Germline V gene data show CDR1 as GTSNPN and CDR2 as SVGIG (reference sequence). Trimming removed 3 bases from V and 4 bases from J, with 21 bases in between. This CDR3 has 16 amino acids. CDR3 in DNA: TGTGCCTGGAGCGCGGAGGGCGGAAAAGAGGGCTATGGCTACACCTTC. The encoded protein is CAWSAEGGKEGYGYTF. Together with reference TRBV30 and TRBJ1-2, the CDR3 gives the full variable domain: SQTIHQWPATLVQPVGSPLSLECTVEGTSNPNLYWYRQAAGRGLQLLFYSVGIGQISSEVPQNLSASRPQDRQFILSSKKLLLSDSGFYLCAWSAEGGKEGYGYTFGSGTRLTVV.

This rearrangement joins TRBV6-4 to TRBJ2-2; 12 bases are shared with TRBD1. The CDR3 consists of 14 residues. Germline values: CDR1 MRHNA, CDR2 SNTAGT. The V segment lost 7 bases and the J segment 6 bases; nucleotides outside the gene matches: 3. CDR3 region: CASKGTGGSGELFF. CDR3 DNA sequence: TGTGCCAGCAAGGGGACAGGGGGCTCCGGGGAGCTGTTTTTT.

This clonotype came up many times. The chain carries TRBV3-1 and TRBJ2-4; no reliable D call. The CDR3 extends over 13 amino acids. Deletions cut 1 base from V and 7 bases from J, with 8 bases between. CDR1 is LGHDT and CDR2 is YNNKEL in the germline V gene (reference sequence). In DNA form, the CDR3 reads TGTGCCAGCAGCCAAGCGCGAGGCAACATTCAGTACTTC. Protein sequence: CASSQARGNIQYF.

This clonotype occurred a few times. The V and J genes are TRBV29-1 and TRBJ1-1; D unresolved. V was shortened by 6 bases and J by 1 base, with 12 bases between the two germline ends. CDR3 length equals 13 residues. The germline gives CDR1 SQVTM, CDR2 ANQGSEA. DNA of the CDR3: TGCAGCGTCCCCGGTTGGGGGAACACTGAAGCTTTCTTT. It specifies CSVPGWGNTEAFF.

This clonotype turned up a few times. This chain joins TRBV6-1 and TRBJ2-3; 12 bases agree with TRBD2. CDR1 and CDR2 (germline): MNHNS, SASEGT. V trimming: 7 bases; J trimming: 3 bases; junction bases outside the gene matches: 14. The CDR3 runs 18 residues. The CDR3 protein is CASTPRLAGGSGTDTQYF. Here the CDR3 DNA reads TGTGCCAGCACTCCTCGCCTAGCGGGGGGGTCCGGGACAGATACGCAGTATTTT.

This sequence joins TRBV30 and TRBJ1-6; D is ambiguous. CDR1 and CDR2 (germline): GTSNPN, SVGIG (reference sequence). The V end lost 0 bases, the J end lost 7 bases, and 16 bases lay between the germline ends. The CDR3 spans 16 residues. The CDR3 loop reads CAWSVNSGIGNSPLHF. The CDR3 DNA is TGTGCCTGGAGTGTTAATTCGGGGATAGGCAATTCACCCCTCCACTTT.

The V and J genes are TRBV24-1 and TRBJ1-5; 8 bases are a match to TRBD1. CDR1 and CDR2 from the germline V gene are KGHDR and SFDVKD. V was clipped by 3 bases and J by 6 bases; unmatched bases: 6. CDR3 length: 15 residues. In DNA form, the CDR3 reads TGTGCCACCAGTGATACTGGACAGGGACGTCAGCCCCAGCATTTT. Translating gives CATSDTGQGRQPQHF.

This clonotype has a handful of counts. The DNA of the CDR3 is TGTGCCAGCAGTTACACTATACAAGAGACCCAGTACTTC. This gives the protein CASSYTIQETQYF. The chain carries TRBV6-2 or TRBV6-3 and TRBJ2-5; no reliable D call. This CDR3 has 13 amino acids. Germline V gives CDR1 MNHEY, CDR2 SVGEGT. The V end was cut by 2 bases, the J end by 2 bases, with 6 bases between.

The chain recombines TRBV9 with TRBJ1-4; TRBD1 aligns across 8 bases. There are 16 residues in the CDR3. V shed 3 bases, J shed 3 bases, and the junction held 7 bases outside the gene matches. The V gene's germline CDR1 is SGDLS and CDR2 YYNGEE. The CDR3, as DNA: TGTGCCAGCAGCGAGAAGATCAGGGGGCCTAATGAAAAACTGTTTTTT. Amino acids: CASSEKIRGPNEKLFF.

Points on this clonotype: A single base separates this from a much larger clone, so it may be a read error. The chain combines TRBV20-1 with TRBJ2-7, with TRBD1 matching over 9 bases. Per germline, CDR1 DFQATT and CDR2 SNEGSKA (reference sequence). This CDR3 has 15 residues. The DNA of the CDR3 is TGCGGTGCTGATACGTTCCGGGACAGGGATAACGAGCAGTACTTC. Protein sequence: CGADTFRDRDNEQYF.

The chain couples TRBV15 to TRBJ2-3, with TRBD2 matching over 9 bases. CDR3 length equals 16 residues. Losses at the gene ends were 5 bases for V and 5 bases for J; bases not matched to a gene: 11. Germline-derived CDR1 and CDR2 are LNHNV and YYDKDF (reference sequence). The CDR3 DNA reads TGTGCCACCAGCCGTCGAGTGCGGGAGGGCCTAGATACGCAGTATTTT. Translating it yields CATSRRVREGLDTQYF.

This clonotype was recorded a few times. The rearrangement joins TRBV7-2 to TRBJ2-7; TRBD1 matches 8 bases. V trimming: 7 bases; J trimming: 0 bases; junction bases outside the gene matches: 8. CDR1 is SGHTA and CDR2 is FQGNSA in the germline V gene. The CDR3 length is 15 residues. The CDR3 DNA follows: TGTGCCAGCACCCTAGGGGGACAGGTCTCCTACGAGCAGTACTTC. Translated: CASTLGGQVSYEQYF.

In this sample, this clonotype turned up a few times. The genes are TRBV5-8 and TRBJ1-1, with D perhaps matching TRBD1 (6 bases). The V gene lost 7 bases and the J gene lost 5 bases, with 21 bases spanning the gap. Germline V gene lookup returns CDR1 SGHTS and CDR2 YDEGEE. The CDR3 sequence is 15 residues long. The DNA for the CDR3 is TGTGCCAGCCCCATAGGGGGGTTCTCACGAACTGAAGCTTTCTTT. Translating it yields CASPIGGFSRTEAFF.

This clonotype has at least ten counts. The genes are TRBV29-1 and TRBJ2-1; 9 bases match TRBD1. V lost 7 bases to trimming and J lost 7 bases; unmatched junction nucleotides: 17. Germline lookup yields CDR1 SQVTM and CDR2 ANQGSEA. CDR3 length: 16 residues. CDR3 sequence reads: CSAIPYRDRVSNEQFF. CDR3 DNA sequence: TGCAGCGCTATCCCCTACCGGGACAGGGTTTCGAATGAGCAGTTCTTC.

The gene calls are TRBV20-1 and TRBJ2-7; D is tentatively TRBD1 or TRBD2 (6 bases each). Between the trimmed V and J ends, which lost 4 bases and 4 bases, there was a span of 20 bases. Germline V gene lookup returns CDR1 DFQATT and CDR2 SNEGSKA (reference sequence). CDR3 size: 15 residues. The CDR3 sequence is CSATEGEGGRYEQYF. In nucleotides, the CDR3 is TGCAGTGCTACGGAGGGGGAAGGGGGTAGGTACGAGCAGTACTTC.

This clonotype was seen a handful of times. The rearrangement joins TRBV20-1 to TRBJ2-7; D may be TRBD1 (6 bases). Between the trimmed V and J ends, which lost 6 bases and 0 bases, there was a span of 18 bases. Per germline, CDR1 DFQATT and CDR2 SNEGSKA (reference sequence). The CDR3 contains 15 residues. The CDR3: CSAKPYQGFSYEQYF. CDR3 nucleotide sequence: TGCAGTGCCAAACCGTACCAGGGGTTCTCCTACGAGCAGTACTTC.